This T cell receptor beta chain was sequenced in a study of T cell responses to AZD1222 COVID-19 vaccine. The protocol was immunoSEQ multiplex PCR, while the TCRdb copy is restricted to in-frame clones and leaves out a portion. There are 90,000 to 120,000 clones in the sample; about 90% occur only once, and around 4.5% lies in the top ten. This clone was observed a single time. Antigen: not known. Points from the study as a whole: Close to half of spike-specific TCRs reportedly recognize unmutated variant regions. Repertoire samples came only from after the peak T cell response. It was only a handful of AZD1222 recipients who were seropositive at baseline.

Recipients boosted at about 4 weeks or about 12 weeks are pooled. Trimming took off 0 bases at V and 3 bases at J, with 6 bases between the two ends. The CDR3 runs to 13 residues. From germline, CDR1 is LGHDT and CDR2 YNNKEL (reference sequence). The TCR sequence derives from an adult who received the AZD1222 COVID-19 vaccine. Source: peripheral blood, taken 28 days after the second AZD1222 dose. The chain is built from TRBV3-1 (or the pseudogene TRBV3-2) and TRBJ2-7; D unclear. In DNA form, the CDR3 reads TGTGCCAGCAGCCAAGATTTGGACTACGAGCAGTACTTC. Amino acid sequence: CASSQDLDYEQYF.